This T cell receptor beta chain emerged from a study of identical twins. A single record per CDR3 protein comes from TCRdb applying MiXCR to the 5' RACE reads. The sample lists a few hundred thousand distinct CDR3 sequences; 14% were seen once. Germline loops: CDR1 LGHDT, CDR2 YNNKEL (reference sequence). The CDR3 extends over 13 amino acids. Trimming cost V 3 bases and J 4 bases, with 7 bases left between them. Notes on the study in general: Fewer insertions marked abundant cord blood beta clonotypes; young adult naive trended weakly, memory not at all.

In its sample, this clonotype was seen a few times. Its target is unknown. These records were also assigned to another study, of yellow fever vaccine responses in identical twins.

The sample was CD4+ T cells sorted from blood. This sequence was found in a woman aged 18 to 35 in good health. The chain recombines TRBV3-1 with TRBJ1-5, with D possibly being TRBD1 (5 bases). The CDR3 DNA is TGTGCCAGCAGCCAGGACACTAATCAGCCCCAGCATTTT. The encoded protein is CASSQDTNQPQHF. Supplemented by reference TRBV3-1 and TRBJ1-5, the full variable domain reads DTAVSQTPKYLVTQMGNDKSIKCEQNLGHDTMYWYKQDSKKFLKIMFSYNNKELIINETVPNRFSPKSPDKAHLNLHINSLELGDSAVYFCASSQDTNQPQHFGDGTRLSIL.